These 8 T cell receptor beta chains were sequenced from one sample in a study of early T cells in non-severe SARS-CoV-2 infection. A single record per CDR3 protein comes from TCRdb applying MiXCR to the 5' RACE reads. Altogether about 83,000 distinct CDR3 sequences are present, approximately 14% being singletons, with the ten largest covering 1.4%. The sample consisted of whole blood. These receptors all come from an adult who was a healthcare worker with PCR-confirmed SARS-CoV-2 infection or an uninfected control (not recorded which).

This clonotype was found many times. The rearrangement uses TRBV6-6 and TRBJ1-5; 9 positions match TRBD1. Germline trimming cut 7 bases from V and 7 bases from J; bases unmatched to any gene: 11. Per the germline V gene, CDR1 is MNHNY and CDR2 is SVGAGI (reference sequence). CDR3 length: 15 amino acids. The CDR3: CASNPPDRGVQPQHF. The CDR3 nucleotides read TGTGCCAGCAATCCACCGGACAGGGGCGTGCAGCCCCAGCATTTT.

This clonotype was seen a few times. J is TRBJ1-4 and V is TRBV5-1, with TRBD1 as a possible D gene (6 bases). In germline, CDR1 is SGHRS, CDR2 YFSETQ. This CDR3 comprises 17 residues. V was clipped by 0 bases and J by 0 bases, with 12 bases between them. The CDR3 reads CASSLGTGSATNEKLFF. DNA of the CDR3: TGCGCCAGCAGCTTGGGAACAGGGAGTGCAACTAATGAAAAACTGTTTTTT.

Many counts were recorded for this clonotype. The chain is built from TRBV4-3 and TRBJ1-5; D not resolved. Trimming cost V 1 base and J 7 bases, with 14 bases left between them. Germline V lookup: CDR1 LGHNA, CDR2 YSLEER. The CDR3 totals 15 residues. CDR3 nucleotide sequence: TGCGCCAGCAGCCAAGGGCCAGGCGAAGGACAGCCCCAGCATTTT. It is translated as CASSQGPGEGQPQHF.

The chain carries TRBV20-1 and TRBJ1-6; perhaps TRBD1 as D (6 bases). The germline CDR1 and CDR2 sequences are DFQATT and SNEGSKA (reference sequence). The length of the CDR3 is 16 residues. V was cut by 5 bases and J by 2 bases, with 16 bases left in between. This CDR3 is CSAPLAGATYNSPLHF. CDR3 DNA sequence: TGCAGTGCTCCCCTGGCAGGGGCCACCTATAATTCACCCCTCCACTTT.

This clonotype was picked up a small number of times. V gene TRBV7-6 combines with J gene TRBJ2-5, with 7 bases lining up with TRBD2. V was clipped by 1 base and J by 2 bases; unmatched bases: 7. Per the germline V gene, CDR1 is SGHVS and CDR2 is FNYEAQ. The length of the CDR3 is 16 residues. The CDR3, as DNA: TGTGCCAGCAGCTTAGTCGAGGCTAGCGGTCAAGAGACCCAGTACTTC. This encodes CASSLVEASGQETQYF. Supplemented by reference TRBV7-6 and TRBJ2-5, the full variable domain reads GAGVSQSPRYKVTKRGQDVALRCDPISGHVSLYWYRQALGQGPEFLTYFNYEAQQDKSGLPNDRFSAERPEGSISTLTIQRTEQRDSAMYRCASSLVEASGQETQYFGPGTRLLVL.

This clonotype has ten or more counts. The gene calls are TRBV29-1 and TRBJ1-5, with unresolved D. V was shortened by 5 bases and J by 3 bases, with 11 bases between the two germline ends. CDR1 and CDR2 (germline): SQVTM, ANQGSEA. This CDR3 is 13 amino acids long. CDR3 DNA sequence: TGCAGCGTTCGCGCGGACTACAATCAGCCCCAGCATTTT. Its protein is CSVRADYNQPQHF.

The rearrangement joins TRBV6-6 to TRBJ2-5, with TRBD2 as a possible D gene (5 bases). The CDR3 consists of 14 residues. Germline CDR1 and CDR2: MNHNY and SVGAGI (reference sequence). V lost 2 bases, J lost 2 bases, and 9 bases lay in between. The CDR3 DNA reads as TGTGCCAGCAGTTACAGTTCGGGGCAAGAGACCCAGTACTTC. Its translation: CASSYSSGQETQYF.

This clonotype appeared a few times. The chain couples TRBV30 to TRBJ1-2; D unresolved. The CDR3 extends over 12 amino acids. With 2 bases removed from V and 5 bases from J, the gap between germline ends came to 9 bases. Looked up from germline, CDR1 is GTSNPN and CDR2 is SVGIG (reference sequence). The CDR3: CAWSPPGYGYTF. In nucleotides, the CDR3 is TGTGCCTGGAGTCCCCCTGGGTATGGCTACACCTTC.